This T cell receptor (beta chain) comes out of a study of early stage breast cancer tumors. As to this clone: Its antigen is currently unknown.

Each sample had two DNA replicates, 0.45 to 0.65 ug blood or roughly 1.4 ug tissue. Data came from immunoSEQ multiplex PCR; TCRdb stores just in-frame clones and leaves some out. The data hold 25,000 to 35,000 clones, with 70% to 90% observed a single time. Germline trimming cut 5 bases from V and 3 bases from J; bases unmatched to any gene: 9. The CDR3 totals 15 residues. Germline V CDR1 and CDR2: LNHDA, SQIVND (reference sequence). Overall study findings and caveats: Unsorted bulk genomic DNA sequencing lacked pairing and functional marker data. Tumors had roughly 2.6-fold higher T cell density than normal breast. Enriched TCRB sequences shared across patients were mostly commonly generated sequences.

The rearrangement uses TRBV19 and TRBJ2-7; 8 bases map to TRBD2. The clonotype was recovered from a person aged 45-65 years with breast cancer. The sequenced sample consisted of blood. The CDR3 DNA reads TGTGCCAGTAGTCCTCCCGGGGGGGGGAGCTACGAGCAGTACTTC. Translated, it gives CASSPPGGGSYEQYF.